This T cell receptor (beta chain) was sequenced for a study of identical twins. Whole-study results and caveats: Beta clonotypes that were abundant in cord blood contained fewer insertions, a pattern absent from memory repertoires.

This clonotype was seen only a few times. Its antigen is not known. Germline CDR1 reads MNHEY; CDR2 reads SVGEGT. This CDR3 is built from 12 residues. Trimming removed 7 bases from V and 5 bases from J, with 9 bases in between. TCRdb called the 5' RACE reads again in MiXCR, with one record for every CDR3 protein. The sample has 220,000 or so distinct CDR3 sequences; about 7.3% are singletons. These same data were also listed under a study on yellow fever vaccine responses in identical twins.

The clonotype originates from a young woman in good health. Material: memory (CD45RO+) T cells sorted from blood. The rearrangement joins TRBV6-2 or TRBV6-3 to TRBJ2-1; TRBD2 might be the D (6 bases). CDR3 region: CASKTSHNEQFF. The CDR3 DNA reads TGTGCCAGCAAAACTAGCCACAATGAGCAGTTCTTC.